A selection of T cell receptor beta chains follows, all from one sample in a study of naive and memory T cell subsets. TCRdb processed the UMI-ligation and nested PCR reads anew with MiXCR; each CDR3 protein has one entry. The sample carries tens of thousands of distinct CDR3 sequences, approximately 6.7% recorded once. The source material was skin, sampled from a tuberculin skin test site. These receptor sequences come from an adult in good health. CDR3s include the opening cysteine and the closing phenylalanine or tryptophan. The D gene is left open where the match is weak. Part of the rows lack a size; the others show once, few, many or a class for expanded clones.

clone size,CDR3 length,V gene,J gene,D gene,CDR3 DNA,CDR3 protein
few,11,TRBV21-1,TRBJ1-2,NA,TGTTATACGACAGGGTTTAATGGCTACACCTTC,CYTTGFNGYTF
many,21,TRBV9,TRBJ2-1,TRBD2,TGTGCCAGCAGCGTAGTCAGGGTTGGGCTAGCGGGGGCCACGGGGTACAATGAGCAGTTCTTC,CASSVVRVGLAGATGYNEQFF
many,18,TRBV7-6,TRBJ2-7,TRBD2,TGTGCCAGCAGCCAAGGGACTAGCGGGGGGCCCAGCTCCTACGAGCAGTACTTC,CASSQGTSGGPSSYEQYF
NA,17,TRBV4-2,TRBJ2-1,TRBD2,TGTGCCAGCAGCCAAGATTACGGGGGGGCCTCCTACAATGAGCAGTTCTTC,CASSQDYGGASYNEQFF
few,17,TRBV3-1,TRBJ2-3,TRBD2,TGTGCCAGCACGACGACTAGCGGGGAAACTTACACAGATACGCAGTATTTT,CASTTTSGETYTDTQYF
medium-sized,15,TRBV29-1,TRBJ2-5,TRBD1,TGCAGCGTTGAAGGCAGGGCACAGGGGGCTCAGACCCAGTACTTC,CSVEGRAQGAQTQYF
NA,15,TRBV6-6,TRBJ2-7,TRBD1,TGTGCCAGCAGTCCGCCGACAGGGGATGTGGGCGAGCAGTACTTC,CASSPPTGDVGEQYF
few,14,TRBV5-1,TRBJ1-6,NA,TGCGCCAGCAGCCCCGACTCACCGCTCTCACCCCTCCGCTTT,CASSPDSPLSPLRF
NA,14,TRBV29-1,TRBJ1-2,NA,TGCAGCGTTGAAACCGGGACTGTCAACTATGGCTACACCTTC,CSVETGTVNYGYTF
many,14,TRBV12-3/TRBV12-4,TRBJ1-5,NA,TGTGCCAGCAGTTTAAGGGGGGGCAATCAGCCCCAGCATTTT,CASSLRGGNQPQHF
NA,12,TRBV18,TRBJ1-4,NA,TGTGCCAGCTCAGGGGGCGGTGAAAAACTGTTTTTT,CASSGGGEKLFF
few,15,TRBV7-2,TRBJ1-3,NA,TGTGCCAGCAGCATATGGCAGGGTTCTGGAAACACCATATATTTT,CASSIWQGSGNTIYF
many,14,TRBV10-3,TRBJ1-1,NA,TGTGCCATCCAGTGGTCCGTAGCGGTCACTGAAGCTTTCTTT,CAIQWSVAVTEAFF
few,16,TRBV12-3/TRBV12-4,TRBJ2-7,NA,TGTGCCAGCAGTTTGGGATGGTCTCCCCCCTCCTACGAGCAGTACTTC,CASSLGWSPPSYEQYF
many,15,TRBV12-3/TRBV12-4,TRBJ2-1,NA,TGTGCCAGCAGTTTAGCGGGGGGGCTTATTTCTGAGCAGTTCTTC,CASSLAGGLISEQFF
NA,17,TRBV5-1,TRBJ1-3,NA,TGCGCCAGCAGCCCGAAGGGATCCCCGAACTCTGGAAACACCATATATTTT,CASSPKGSPNSGNTIYF
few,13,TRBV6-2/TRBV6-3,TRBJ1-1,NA,TGTGCCAGCAGTCTACAGGGAGTCGCTGAAGCTTTCTTT,CASSLQGVAEAFF
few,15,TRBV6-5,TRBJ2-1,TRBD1,TGTGCCAGCAGTTATTTCGGGACAGGGACACATGAGCAGTTCTTC,CASSYFGTGTHEQFF
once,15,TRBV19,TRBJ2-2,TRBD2,TGTGCCAGTAGTCAGACTAGCGGGGGAACCGGGGAGCTGTTTTTT,CASSQTSGGTGELFF
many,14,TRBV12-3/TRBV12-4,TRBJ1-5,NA,TGTGCCAGCAGTTTTGGGCCAGGGATTCAGCCCCAGCATTTT,CASSFGPGIQPQHF
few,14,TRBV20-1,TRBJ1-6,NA,TGCAGTGCCACACGGGCCGTCTCTAATTCACCCCTCCACTTT,CSATRAVSNSPLHF
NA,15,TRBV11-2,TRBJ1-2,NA,TGTGCCAGCAGCTTAGTCGGGGGCTCTGGCTATGGCTACACCTTC,CASSLVGGSGYGYTF
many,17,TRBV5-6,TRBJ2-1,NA,TGTGCCAGCAGCTTGAACGTAGTACAGGGAAGCTACAATGAGCAGTTCTTC,CASSLNVVQGSYNEQFF
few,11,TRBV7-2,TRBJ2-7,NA,TGTGCCAGCAGCTTTGTCTACGAGCAGTACTTC,CASSFVYEQYF
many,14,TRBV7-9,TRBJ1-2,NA,TGTGCCAGCAGTGCAGCCGCAGCCACCTATGGCTACACCTTC,CASSAAAATYGYTF
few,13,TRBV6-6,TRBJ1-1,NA,TGTGCCAGCAGCCAGAGGGGGAACACTGAAGCTTTCTTT,CASSQRGNTEAFF
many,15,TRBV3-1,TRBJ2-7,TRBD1,TGTGCCAGCAGCCACCGGACAGGGGTGAACTACGAGCAGTACTTC,CASSHRTGVNYEQYF
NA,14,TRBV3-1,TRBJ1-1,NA,TGTGCCAGCAGCCCGGGCGTAATGAACACTGAAGCTTTCTTT,CASSPGVMNTEAFF
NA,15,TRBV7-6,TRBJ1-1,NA,TGTGCCAGCAGCTTATGGGCGGGGGGGAACACTGAAGCTTTCTTT,CASSLWAGGNTEAFF
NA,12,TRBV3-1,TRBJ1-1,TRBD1,TGTGCCAGCAGCCCAGGGGGGACTGAAGCTTTCTTT,CASSPGGTEAFF
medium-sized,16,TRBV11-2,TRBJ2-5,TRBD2,TGTGCCAGCAGGACGGGACTAGCGGGGACCACGGAGACCCAGTACTTC,CASRTGLAGTTETQYF
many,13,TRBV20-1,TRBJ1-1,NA,TGCAGTGCTAGTGGCGGACAGAACACTGAAGCTTTCTTT,CSASGGQNTEAFF
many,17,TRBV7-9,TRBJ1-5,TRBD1,TGTGCCAGCAGCTTAGGGGGGACAGCTAACAGCAATCAGCCCCAGCATTTT,CASSLGGTANSNQPQHF
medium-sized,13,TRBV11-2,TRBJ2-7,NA,TGTGCCAGCAGCTTAGGACAGACCTACGAGCAGTACTTC,CASSLGQTYEQYF
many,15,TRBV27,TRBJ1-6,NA,TGTGCCAGCACTTCCCAGGGCCCCTATAATTCACCCCTCCACTTT,CASTSQGPYNSPLHF